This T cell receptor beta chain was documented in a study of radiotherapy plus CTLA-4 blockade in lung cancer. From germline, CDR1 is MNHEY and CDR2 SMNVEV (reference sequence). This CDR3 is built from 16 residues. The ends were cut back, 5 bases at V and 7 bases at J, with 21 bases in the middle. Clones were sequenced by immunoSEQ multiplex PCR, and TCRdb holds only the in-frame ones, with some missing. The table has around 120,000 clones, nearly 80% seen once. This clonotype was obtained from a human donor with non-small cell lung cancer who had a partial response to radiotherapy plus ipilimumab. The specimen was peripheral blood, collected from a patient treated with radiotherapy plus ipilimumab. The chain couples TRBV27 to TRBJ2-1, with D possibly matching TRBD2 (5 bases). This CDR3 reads CASSVRLLYTGNEQFF. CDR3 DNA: TGTGCCAGCAGTGTAAGACTCCTTTACACGGGGAATGAGCAGTTCTTC.